These T cell receptor beta chains were read from a single sample in a study of cytomegalovirus exposure and HLA in healthy donors. Here immunoSEQ multiplex PCR was the method, and the copy in TCRdb shows in-frame clones only, minus some. The repertoire includes roughly 200,000 clones, 76% of them detected once, and about 0.63% sits in the top ten. Sequencing used PBMCs. These receptors were obtained from a man younger than 30 in good health and CMV-seronegative. Both conserved end residues are part of each CDR3. Fields, in order: D gene, V gene, clone size, J gene, CDR3 DNA, CDR3 protein. The D gene is left open where the match is weak. Where a row states a size, it is once, few, many or the class of an expanded clone; other rows omit it.

D gene: TRBD2; V gene: TRBV6-5; clone size: -; J gene: TRBJ2-1; CDR3 DNA: TGTGCCAGCAGTTACTCTGTGGGAGGGATAAATGAGCAGTTCTTC; CDR3 protein: CASSYSVGGINEQFF
D gene: TRBD2; V gene: TRBV6-5; clone size: -; J gene: TRBJ2-7; CDR3 DNA: TGTGCCAGCAGTTACGGGACTAGCTTCTACGAGCAGTACTTC; CDR3 protein: CASSYGTSFYEQYF
D gene: -; V gene: TRBV21-1; clone size: few; J gene: TRBJ1-2; CDR3 DNA: TGTGCCAGCAGCAACCAGACAGGCCCTAACTATGGCTACACCTTC; CDR3 protein: CASSNQTGPNYGYTF
D gene: TRBD1; V gene: TRBV5-1; clone size: few; J gene: TRBJ2-7; CDR3 DNA: TGCGCCAGCAGCGAAATTCCGGGACAGGGACTAACCTACGAGCAGTACTTC; CDR3 protein: CASSEIPGQGLTYEQYF
D gene: -; V gene: TRBV11-2; clone size: -; J gene: TRBJ1-1; CDR3 DNA: TGTGCCAGCAGCTTAGGCAGGGGTCAGATGAACACTGAAGCTTTCTTT; CDR3 protein: CASSLGRGQMNTEAFF
D gene: -; V gene: TRBV2; clone size: -; J gene: TRBJ2-2; CDR3 DNA: TGTGCCAGCAGGGAAGACAGGAACACCGGGGAGCTGTTTTTT; CDR3 protein: CASREDRNTGELFF
D gene: TRBD1; V gene: TRBV2; clone size: -; J gene: TRBJ1-1; CDR3 DNA: TGTGCCAGCAGGGTGAGACAGGGGAACACTGAAGCTTTCTTT; CDR3 protein: CASRVRQGNTEAFF
D gene: -; V gene: TRBV5-6; clone size: -; J gene: TRBJ1-3; CDR3 DNA: TGTGCCAGCAGCTTGCTCTTGGGTAGCCCACGCTCTGGAAACACCATATATTTT; CDR3 protein: CASSLLLGSPRSGNTIYF
D gene: TRBD1; V gene: TRBV30; clone size: -; J gene: TRBJ2-7; CDR3 DNA: TGTGCCTGGAGTGTAATGGGGACAGGGGGAAAGGTCGAGCAGTACTTC; CDR3 protein: CAWSVMGTGGKVEQYF
D gene: -; V gene: TRBV11-3; clone size: -; J gene: TRBJ2-1; CDR3 DNA: TGTGCCAGCAGCTTAGATTCGGCTAGATACTACAATGAGCAGTTCTTC; CDR3 protein: CASSLDSARYYNEQFF
D gene: -; V gene: TRBV2; clone size: few; J gene: TRBJ2-3; CDR3 DNA: TGTGCCAGCAGTGACAGGGGAGGGAGCACAGATACGCAGTATTTT; CDR3 protein: CASSDRGGSTDTQYF
D gene: -; V gene: TRBV4-1; clone size: -; J gene: TRBJ2-5; CDR3 DNA: TGCGCCAGCAGCGATATACTAGCTTTCCAAGAGACCCAGTACTTC; CDR3 protein: CASSDILAFQETQYF
D gene: TRBD2; V gene: TRBV5-6; clone size: -; J gene: TRBJ2-3; CDR3 DNA: TGTGCCAGCAGTTCTAACCTAGCGGGAGGACTCACAGATACGCAGTATTTT; CDR3 protein: CASSSNLAGGLTDTQYF
D gene: -; V gene: TRBV6-5; clone size: -; J gene: TRBJ1-5; CDR3 DNA: TGTGCCAGCAGGCGTACCAGGGAGGTGGCTCAGCCCCAGCATTTT; CDR3 protein: CASRRTREVAQPQHF
D gene: -; V gene: TRBV27; clone size: -; J gene: TRBJ2-1; CDR3 DNA: TGTGCCAGCAGCCTCGAAGGCGGTCGTAAGAACAATGAGCAGTTCTTC; CDR3 protein: CASSLEGGRKNNEQFF
D gene: -; V gene: TRBV2; clone size: -; J gene: TRBJ1-1; CDR3 DNA: TGTGCCGGGAAGGGGCGAGCTGAAGCTTTCTTT; CDR3 protein: CAGKGRAEAFF
D gene: TRBD1; V gene: TRBV12-5; clone size: -; J gene: TRBJ2-7; CDR3 DNA: TGTGCTAGTGGTTTGGAAGCCACAGGGGGCTTCGACTACGAGCAGTACTTC; CDR3 protein: CASGLEATGGFDYEQYF
D gene: -; V gene: TRBV6-5; clone size: -; J gene: TRBJ1-1; CDR3 DNA: TGTGCCAGCAGTTACGGCCATCGGGAGTCCTCCGTCCGATTCTTT; CDR3 protein: CASSYGHRESSVRFF
D gene: TRBD2; V gene: TRBV6-1; clone size: -; J gene: TRBJ2-5; CDR3 DNA: TGTGCCAGCAGTGAATTAGCGGGAGGGCAGGTAGAGACCCAGTACTTC; CDR3 protein: CASSELAGGQVETQYF
D gene: -; V gene: TRBV9; clone size: -; J gene: TRBJ2-2; CDR3 DNA: TGTGCCAGCAGCGAGAGACTCACCGGGGAGCTGTTTTTT; CDR3 protein: CASSERLTGELFF
D gene: -; V gene: TRBV27; clone size: -; J gene: TRBJ2-5; CDR3 DNA: TGTGCCAGCAGTTTAGGTGGCAGGCCACAAGAGACCCAGTACTTC; CDR3 protein: CASSLGGRPQETQYF
D gene: -; V gene: TRBV30; clone size: -; J gene: TRBJ1-1; CDR3 DNA: TGTGCCTGGAGTGAGCTAGAAGAAACTGAAGCTTTCTTT; CDR3 protein: CAWSELEETEAFF
D gene: TRBD1; V gene: TRBV11-2; clone size: -; J gene: TRBJ1-5; CDR3 DNA: TGTGCCAGCAGCGAACAGGGGGCTCGTCAGCCCCAGCATTTT; CDR3 protein: CASSEQGARQPQHF
D gene: TRBD1; V gene: TRBV14; clone size: few; J gene: TRBJ2-7; CDR3 DNA: TGTGCCAGCAGCCAAGAGGCAGGGGGCTTCCACGAGCAGTACTTC; CDR3 protein: CASSQEAGGFHEQYF
D gene: -; V gene: TRBV10-3; clone size: -; J gene: TRBJ1-2; CDR3 DNA: TGTGCCATCAGTGAGTCAGACAGGAACTTCTATGGCTACACCTTC; CDR3 protein: CAISESDRNFYGYTF
D gene: -; V gene: TRBV27; clone size: -; J gene: TRBJ2-3; CDR3 DNA: TGTGCCAGCAGCGGAGGACGGTCGACAGATACGCAGTATTTT; CDR3 protein: CASSGGRSTDTQYF
D gene: -; V gene: TRBV11-2; clone size: -; J gene: TRBJ2-6; CDR3 DNA: TGTGCCAGCAGCCCCGGCCTCTCTGGGGCCAACGCCCTGACTTTC; CDR3 protein: CASSPGLSGANALTF
D gene: -; V gene: TRBV20-1; clone size: -; J gene: TRBJ2-7; CDR3 DNA: TGCAGTGCTTGGGACAACTACGAGCAGTACTTC; CDR3 protein: CSAWDNYEQYF
D gene: TRBD2; V gene: TRBV7-2; clone size: -; J gene: TRBJ2-7; CDR3 DNA: TGTGCCAGCAGGCCTGGTGGCGGGAGACACGAGCAGTACTTC; CDR3 protein: CASRPGGGRHEQYF
D gene: -; V gene: TRBV30; clone size: -; J gene: TRBJ2-1; CDR3 DNA: TGTGCCTGCCTGGGGGCGGGTGAGGACTACAATGAGCAGTTCTTC; CDR3 protein: CACLGAGEDYNEQFF
D gene: -; V gene: TRBV7-2; clone size: -; J gene: TRBJ2-7; CDR3 DNA: TGTGCCAGCAGCTTAGGACAGGCGAGCTCCTACGAGCAGTACTTC; CDR3 protein: CASSLGQASSYEQYF
D gene: TRBD2; V gene: TRBV10-3; clone size: -; J gene: TRBJ2-7; CDR3 DNA: TGTGCCATCAGTGAGTCGCGGGGGATCGGCTACGAGCAGTACTTC; CDR3 protein: CAISESRGIGYEQYF
D gene: -; V gene: TRBV5-1; clone size: once; J gene: TRBJ1-2; CDR3 DNA: TGCGCCAGCAGCTACGGTAGCACCCCTTACGGCTACACCTTC; CDR3 protein: CASSYGSTPYGYTF
D gene: TRBD1; V gene: TRBV6-1; clone size: -; J gene: TRBJ1-2; CDR3 DNA: TGTGCCAGCAGTGAGGAGGGACAGTCTTATGGCTACACCTTC; CDR3 protein: CASSEEGQSYGYTF
D gene: TRBD2; V gene: TRBV9; clone size: -; J gene: TRBJ2-1; CDR3 DNA: TGTGCCAGCAGCGCCACTAGCGGGAGCAGGAATGAGCAGTTCTTC; CDR3 protein: CASSATSGSRNEQFF
D gene: TRBD1; V gene: TRBV5-1; clone size: -; J gene: TRBJ2-2; CDR3 DNA: TGCGCCAGCAGCTCCATACCGGGACAGGGGGCTGACGGGGAGCTGTTTTTT; CDR3 protein: CASSSIPGQGADGELFF
D gene: -; V gene: TRBV19; clone size: -; J gene: TRBJ2-7; CDR3 DNA: TGTGCCAGTAACTCAGACGGGACCTACGAGCAGTACTTC; CDR3 protein: CASNSDGTYEQYF
D gene: -; V gene: TRBV15; clone size: once; J gene: TRBJ1-4; CDR3 DNA: TGTGCCACCAGCAAGGGCATAGGGGCTGGTGAAAAACTGTTTTTT; CDR3 protein: CATSKGIGAGEKLFF
D gene: TRBD1; V gene: TRBV4-1; clone size: -; J gene: TRBJ2-7; CDR3 DNA: TGCGCCAGCAGCCTGGGACAGGGGATTTCCTACGAGCAGTACTTC; CDR3 protein: CASSLGQGISYEQYF
D gene: TRBD1; V gene: TRBV13; clone size: once; J gene: TRBJ2-1; CDR3 DNA: TGTGCCAGCAGCTTAGGCCTGGGACAGAACTACAATGAGCAGTTCTTC; CDR3 protein: CASSLGLGQNYNEQFF
D gene: TRBD2; V gene: TRBV19; clone size: -; J gene: TRBJ2-3; CDR3 DNA: TGTGCCAGTAGTAGAGCGGGAGAACCCACAGATACGCAGTATTTT; CDR3 protein: CASSRAGEPTDTQYF
D gene: -; V gene: TRBV2; clone size: -; J gene: TRBJ2-3; CDR3 DNA: TGTGCCAGCAGACTCACAGATACGCAGTATTTT; CDR3 protein: CASRLTDTQYF